This T cell receptor beta chain was sequenced for a study of CD8+CD57+ T cells in acquired aplastic anemia. Overall study: Sorted CD4+ and CD8+ cell DNA averaged 3.2 ug. General study points: A set of twenty-nine CD8+ CDR3 sequences was shared between patients and controls, and these sequences appeared highly expressed in patients. No significant difference in CD8+ Simpson's diversity was found between patients and controls.

Profiling that covered TCR beta VDJ and CDR3 relied on genomic DNA as its template. From the reads, TCRdb called clonotypes with MiXCR, one entry per CDR3 protein. The sample records about 190,000 distinct CDR3 sequences, roughly half being singletons. Concerning this clonotype itself: Its antigen is as yet unknown.

The sequence derives from a human donor in good health, serving as a control. The sequencing input was sorted CD4+, CD8+, or CD8+CD57+ T cells (not recorded which) from PBMCs.

The CDR3 sequence: CASSTGLASGETQYF. CDR3 in DNA: TGTGCCAGTAGTACGGGACTAGCGTCTGGGGAGACCCAGTACTTC. V usage is TRBV19 and J usage is TRBJ2-5, with 10 bases that match TRBD2. The germline CDR1 and CDR2 sequences are LNHDA and SQIVND (reference sequence). With 4 bases clipped from V and 5 bases from J, the junction kept 7 bases outside the gene matches. The CDR3 has 15 amino acids. Full variable domain (outside the CDR3, taken from reference TRBV19 and TRBJ2-5): DGGITQSPKYLFRKEGQNVTLSCEQNLNHDAMYWYRQDPGQGLRLIYYSQIVNDFQKGDIAEGYSVSREKKESFPLTVTSAQKNPTAFYLCASSTGLASGETQYFGPGTRLLVL.